One and the same sample provided the 24 T cell receptor gamma chains below, sequenced in a study of gamma delta lymphoproliferative disorders and STAT genes. TCRdb reanalysed the multiplex PCR reads with CATT. Of 780 or so gamma-chain clones in the sample, 24% were seen once. The receptor sequences were amplified from genomic DNA of peripheral blood mononuclear cells. The sequenced material came from blood. These receptors all come from a human donor in good health.

The table lists this clone with a count of one. It is unclear where the CDR3 begins or ends on the DNA, so no DNA is shown, and the CDR3 is as TCRdb lists it. The identical CDR3 is also encoded by other nucleotide sequences in the sample. The V segment is TRGV11, and no J call was made. TRGV11 is designated an ORF whose function remains uncertain. From its first to its last residue, the CDR3 has 22 amino acids. CDR3 in amino acids: CACWIRHVEIIIRNSLAVEQHF.

By sample fraction, this clone is large (0.1 to 1%). No DNA is shown, since the ends of the CDR3 on it are uncertain; the CDR3 is the one TCRdb lists. The V gene is TRGV11, but the J gene lacks a call. TRGV11 is noted as an ORF with a role that remains uncertain. A total of 15 residues make up the CDR3, ends included. The CDR3: CTTVPAGTCLFAKLF.

With regard to this clone: Because the CDR3's place on the DNA is in doubt, the DNA is left out and the CDR3 is given as listed by TCRdb. The J gene has no call, while the V gene is TRGV8. The CDR3 is 18 residues long, ends included. In germline, CDR1 is VENAVY, CDR2 YDSYNSRV. The CDR3 sequence is CATWEFTIRNSLAVEQHF.

For this clone: The DNA is omitted, as the CDR3 cannot be located on it reliably, and the CDR3 follows TCRdb's listing. J gene calling gave no result, while the V gene is TRGV11. TRGV11 is an open reading frame, and its role is uncertain. From its first to its last residue, the CDR3 has 14 amino acids. The CDR3 reads CTTVPAFRKGEKLF.

By sample fraction, this clone is large. The rearrangement joins TRGV11 to TRGJ1 or TRGJ2. The J gene was not available in TCRdb and was assigned here by matching the DNA to germline segments. TRGV11 is labeled an ORF, and its function is uncertain. CDR3 length equals 14 residues. J gave up 10 bases and V 0 bases, and 9 bases lay outside the gene matches. In DNA, the CDR3 is TGTGCCTGCTGGATTAGGCACCTAATGGGCAAGAAACTCTTT. Its translation: CACWIRHLMGKKLF.

Relative to its sample, this clone is large. The chain couples TRGV10 to TRGJP1. The J gene, left out of TCRdb, was set here by checking the DNA against germline. TRGV10 is identified as an open reading frame with a role that is uncertain. The CDR3 sequence is 15 residues long. The junction had 8 bases not matched to a gene; V was cut back by 9 bases and J by 0 bases. This chain's CDR3 is CAACPTYTTGWFKIF. In DNA, the CDR3 is TGTGCTGCGTGTCCTACTTATACCACTGGTTGGTTCAAGATATTT.

This clone appeared a few times. This likely traces to a read error, being one base from a far larger clone. In the same sample, other DNA sequences code for this CDR3. This chain links TRGV4 with TRGJ1 or TRGJ2. TCRdb gives no J gene; it was assigned here by matching the DNA to germline. The CDR3 runs to 16 residues. V was pared by 4 bases and J by 0 bases, with 12 bases of the junction left unmatched. Germline CDR1 and CDR2: EGSTGY and YDSYTSSV. CDR3 protein: CATWDEKYSNYYKKLF. Here the CDR3 DNA reads TGTGCCACCTGGGACGAAAAATACTCGAATTATTATAAGAAACTCTTT.

By sample fraction, this clone is medium-sized. This rearrangement joins TRGV5 to TRGJ1 or TRGJ2. Assignment of the J gene here rests on matching the DNA to germline, because TCRdb gives none. The germline V gene has CDR1 VINAFY and CDR2 YDVSNSKD. This CDR3 has 12 amino acids. V lost 5 bases and J lost 2; bases outside the gene matches: 3. The CDR3 DNA sequence: TGTGCCACCTGGGTGTATTATTATAAGAAACTCTTT. Residues: CATWVYYYKKLF.

This clone came up a few times. The translation of this DNA and the TCRdb protein of a much larger clone differ at residue 5, probably owing to a read error; the protein shown here is translated from the DNA. The V gene is TRGV3, the J gene TRGJ1 or TRGJ2. The J gene was not available in TCRdb and was assigned here by matching the DNA to germline segments. V was clipped by 6 bases and J by 3 bases; unmatched bases: 8. This CDR3 has 13 amino acids. Germline lookup yields CDR1 VTNTFY and CDR2 YDVSTARD (reference sequence). The CDR3 spells CATWYRTYYKKLF. The CDR3 DNA reads as TGTGCCACCTGGTACCGAACTTATTATAAGAAACTCTTT.

Details on this clone: A read error likely explains this, since a far larger clone differs by one base. The same CDR3 can be traced to other DNA sequences in this sample. The chain employs TRGV8 and TRGJ1 or TRGJ2. Here the J gene came from matching the DNA to germline, since TCRdb omits it. Germline loops: CDR1 VENAVY, CDR2 YDSYNSRV. This CDR3 region has 13 residues. CDR3 sequence (DNA): TGCGCCACCTGGGAAAAGGGGTATTATAAGAAACTCTTT. Its translation is CATWEKGYYKKLF.

This clone is labeled as large. The chain carries TRGV2 and TRGJ1 or TRGJ2. TCRdb offers no J gene call, so here the DNA was matched to germline to obtain one. V lost 0 bases, J lost 0 bases, and 5 bases stayed unmatched. The CDR3 extends over 15 amino acids. Germline CDR1 and CDR2: EGSNGY and YDSYNSKV. The CDR3 coding sequence is TGTGCCACCTGGGACGGGCGGGGGAATTATTATAAGAAACTCTTT. This codes for CATWDGRGNYYKKLF.

By sample fraction, this clone is large. The chain couples TRGV3 to TRGJ1 or TRGJ2. TCRdb supplies no J gene; here it was assigned by aligning the nucleotide sequence to germline. V shed 0 bases, J shed 6 bases, and the junction held 2 bases outside the gene matches. The CDR3 consists of 12 residues. Germline CDR1 VTNTFY, CDR2 YDVSTARD (reference sequence). DNA for the CDR3: TGTGCCACCTGGGACAGGTCTTATAAGAAACTCTTT. Encoded protein: CATWDRSYKKLF.

This clone counts as large. The chain links TRGV10 to TRGJ1 or TRGJ2. The J gene was not available in TCRdb and was assigned here by matching the DNA to germline segments. TRGV10 is designated an ORF whose function remains uncertain. The CDR3 spans 11 residues. Unmatched junction bases numbered 11, after V lost 8 bases and J lost 12 bases. CDR3 amino acids: CAAWVFGGKLF. In nucleotides, the CDR3 is TGTGCTGCGTGGGTCTTTGGTGGGAAACTCTTT.

This clone is categorized as medium-sized (0.01 to 0.1%). This chain uses TRGV5 with TRGJ1 or TRGJ2. Assignment of the J gene here rests on matching the DNA to germline, because TCRdb gives none. Trimming took 0 bases from V and 8 from J; bases not matched to a gene: 4. The germline CDR1 and CDR2 sequences are VINAFY and YDVSNSKD. CDR3 size: 12 residues. The CDR3 loop is CATWDRPNKKLF. The CDR3 nucleotides are TGTGCCACCTGGGACAGGCCAAATAAGAAACTCTTT.

In regard to this clone: This DNA translates differently at residue 7 from the TCRdb protein, which is that of a much larger clone; a read error is likely, and the protein shown is the DNA's own translation. This same CDR3 is encoded by further DNA sequences in the sample. V usage is TRGV8 and J usage is TRGJ1 or TRGJ2. TCRdb records no J gene; here it was assigned by comparing the DNA to germline. The V and J ends lost 4 bases and 4 bases, in that order; junction bases with no gene match: 7. This CDR3 has 13 residues. Germline CDR1 VENAVY, CDR2 YDSYNSRV. Here the CDR3 DNA reads TGTGCCACCTGGGAAAAGAGGTATTATAAGAAACTCTTT. Translated, it gives CATWEKRYYKKLF.

This clone is labeled large. V usage is TRGV10 and J usage is TRGJ1 or TRGJ2. TCRdb gives no J gene; it was assigned here by matching the DNA to germline. TRGV10 is labeled an ORF, and its function is uncertain. V lost 8 bases, J lost 0 bases, and 5 bases stayed unmatched. The CDR3 contains 13 residues. The CDR3 sequence: CAAWDSNYYKKLF. CDR3 nucleotide sequence: TGTGCTGCGTGGGATTCGAATTATTATAAGAAACTCTTT.

This clone is categorized as large. The chain joins TRGV10 to TRGJ1 or TRGJ2. In the absence of a J gene in TCRdb, the DNA was matched to germline to assign it here. TRGV10 is known as an ORF, though its function is uncertain. The trim removed 8 bases at V and 0 bases at J, leaving 14 bases unmatched. The length of the CDR3 is 16 residues. CDR3: CAAWDYPHPNYYKKLF. The CDR3 DNA follows: TGTGCTGCGTGGGATTATCCCCACCCGAATTATTATAAGAAACTCTTT.

This clone was detected only a few times. It is unclear where the CDR3 begins or ends on the DNA, so no DNA is shown, and the CDR3 is as TCRdb lists it. For the V gene the call is TRGV11; the J gene has no call. TRGV11 falls under the ORF class, with uncertain function. With termini counted, the CDR3 has 16 amino acids. CDR3 amino acids: CTTVPAGSGNYYKKLF.

This clone was seen more than once but under ten times. The protein given by TCRdb reflects a much larger clone and differs at residue 13 from this DNA's translation, likely from a read error; the protein shown is the DNA's translation. No J gene was named, though the V gene is TRGV2. CDR1 and CDR2 from the germline V gene are EGSNGY and YDSYNSKV. This CDR3 has 15 residues. CDR3 DNA sequence: TGTGCCACCTGGGACGGGCGGGGGAATTATTATAAGAACCTCTTT. Translating gives CATWDGRGNYYKNLF.

This clone is large in the sample. The chain uses TRGV3 and TRGJ1 or TRGJ2. The J gene, left out of TCRdb, was set here by checking the DNA against germline. The CDR3 spans 12 residues. Losses at the gene ends were 0 bases for V and 10 bases for J; bases not matched to a gene: 6. Looked up from germline, CDR1 is VTNTFY and CDR2 is YDVSTARD (reference sequence). Here the CDR3 reads CATWDRRKKKLF. The CDR3 DNA follows: TGTGCCACCTGGGACAGGCGGAAGAAGAAACTCTTT.

This clone qualifies as large (0.1 to 1%). Other DNA sequences within the sample encode an identical CDR3. The V and J genes are TRGV10 and TRGJ1 or TRGJ2. Because TCRdb records no J gene, it was assigned here through a match of the DNA to germline. TRGV10 is placed among ORFs of uncertain function. The V gene end was trimmed by 8 bases and the J gene end by 7 bases; junction bases not matched to a gene: 9. The CDR3 consists of 12 residues. The CDR3 loop reads CAAWPSGYKKLF. Written as DNA, the CDR3 is TGTGCTGCGTGGCCGTCGGGGTATAAGAAACTCTTT.

This clone is large (0.1 to 1%) by share. The gene calls are TRGV2 and TRGJP2. No J gene was available from TCRdb, and it was assigned here by a germline match of the DNA. This CDR3 spans 18 amino acids. Germline V gene sequence: CDR1 EGSNGY, CDR2 YDSYNSKV. V gave up 0 bases and J gave up 0 bases; unmatched junction bases: 10. The CDR3 spells CATWDGPSGDSSDWIKTF. The CDR3 DNA reads as TGTGCCACCTGGGACGGGCCGTCAGGGGATAGTAGTGATTGGATCAAGACGTTT.

As regards this clone: The limits of the CDR3 on the DNA are not certain, so only TCRdb's listed CDR3 is given. The V gene is TRGV5, but the J gene lacks a call. With termini counted, the CDR3 has 20 amino acids. Germline CDR1 and CDR2: VINAFY and YDVSNSKD. CDR3 in amino acids: CATWDRLPGGRNSLAVEQHF.

By sample fraction, this clone is large (0.1 to 1%). The V gene call is TRGV5, and the J gene call is absent. The CDR3 loop spans 12 amino acids. Per the germline V gene, CDR1 is VINAFY and CDR2 is YDVSNSKD. The CDR3 DNA sequence: TGTGCCACCTGGGACAACCCAAGAATGACACTCTTT. It is translated as CATWDNPRMTLF.